This T cell receptor beta chain was captured by sequencing in a study of blood T cell repertoires in COVID-19. On the study more broadly: The study drew acute and convalescent COVID-19 samples from the United States, Italy and Spain. The analysed material was cDNA or gDNA that came from T cells, B-cell-depleted T cells, or PBMCs.

J was trimmed by 4 bases and V by 2 bases; bases with no gene match: 7. The CDR3 spans 17 residues. Germline CDR1 reads SGHRS; CDR2 reads YFSETQ. Authors' analysis steps: Scientists estimated how many nucleated cells there were by amplifying reference gene primers. Assay used: immunoSEQ multiplex PCR; TCRdb lists only in-frame clones, some missing. The V and J calls and clone size were taken over from that table, and D and trimming were inferred from the DNA. This sample has about 100,000 clones; 86% occur once, and the top ten carry approximately 1.8%. This receptor was obtained from a man older than 75 with acute or convalescent COVID-19. Specimen: peripheral blood. V gene TRBV5-1 combines with J gene TRBJ2-6; 9 bases match TRBD2. CDR3 bases: TGCGCCAGCAGCTTAGAAGCGGGAGGACTGGGGGCCAACGTCCTGACTTTC. Its translation: CASSLEAGGLGANVLTF.